This TCR beta chain is from a study of graft-versus-host responses after intestinal transplantation. Sequencing was performed with immunoSEQ multiplex PCR; in TCRdb, only in-frame clones are kept and a portion is missing. Altogether about 51,000 clones are present, more than 80% being singletons, with the ten largest covering 0.55% to 0.65%. As to this clone: Its specificity is unknown.

The CDR3 is made up of 13 amino acids. With V trimmed by 4 bases and J by 3 bases, 3 bases remained unmatched. Germline values: CDR1 SGHRS, CDR2 YFSETQ. The specimen was unstimulated CD4+ T cells sorted from spleen or lymph node cells, collected before transplant. This receptor was identified in a human donor who was the organ donor for an intestinal transplant. This chain connects TRBV5-1 to TRBJ2-5; 7 nucleotides match TRBD1. CDR3 DNA sequence: TGCGCCAGCAGCCTCGGGACAGAAGAGACCCAGTACTTC. This codes for CASSLGTEETQYF. The variable domain in full, completed from reference TRBV5-1 and TRBJ2-5, reads KAGVTQTPRYLIKTRGQQVTLSCSPISGHRSVSWYQQTPGQGLQFLFEYFSETQRNKGNFPGRFSGRQFSNSRSEMNVSTLELGDSALYLCASSLGTEETQYFGPGTRLLVL.